This passage covers 19 T cell receptor beta chains from one sample sequenced in a study of shared clonotypes between healthy human individuals. Here immunoSEQ multiplex PCR was the method, and the copy in TCRdb shows in-frame clones only, minus some. In the table there are around 690,000 clones, about nine tenths of which are singletons. The sequencing sample was made of memory CD8+ T cells from PBMCs. The subset here: CD45RO+ cells pooled with CCR7-negative TemRA cells. The receptors stem from a young man in good health. Some clones in this sample may be carry-over from other donors' samples.

The chain has TRBV16 and TRBJ2-5, with TRBD2 identical over 9 bases. The J call is doubtful: the DNA matches TRBJ2-7 better. Germline assignment: CDR1 KGHSY and CDR2 FQNENV. The CDR3 is made up of 14 amino acids. The CDR3 protein is CASSLSGSSYEQYF. The CDR3 DNA sequence: TGTGCCAGCAGCCTTAGCGGGAGTTCCTACGAGCAGTACTTC.

This clone showed up just once. The V call is TRBV25-1, the J call TRBJ2-1, with D possibly TRBD1 on 6 matching bases. CDR3 size: 18 residues. CDR1 and CDR2 (germline): MGHDK, SYGVNS. The ends were cut back, 4 bases at V and 9 bases at J, with 28 bases in the middle. The chain's CDR3 is CASSVSAWNRAPGGEQFF. DNA of the CDR3: TGTGCCAGCAGTGTATCCGCGTGGAACAGGGCCCCGGGCGGTGAGCAGTTCTTC.

This chain connects TRBV4-3 to TRBJ2-3, with D unclear. Trimming removed 0 bases from V and 2 bases from J, with 12 bases in between. In germline, CDR1 is LGHNA, CDR2 YSLEER. This CDR3 spans 16 amino acids. The CDR3 reads CASSQEWQWTTDTQYF. DNA of the CDR3: TGCGCCAGCAGCCAAGAATGGCAGTGGACCACAGATACGCAGTATTTT.

The chain uses TRBV9 and TRBJ2-3; TRBD2 might be the D (6 bases). V lost 3 bases to trimming and J lost 2 bases, with 16 bases between them. The germline V gene encodes CDR1 SGDLS and CDR2 YYNGEE. There are 16 residues in the CDR3. DNA for the CDR3: TGTGCCAGCAGCGGCCACCGGCGGGAACTCACAGATACGCAGTATTTT. Its protein is CASSGHRRELTDTQYF.

J is TRBJ2-7 and V is TRBV6-1, with a possible D match to TRBD2 (5 bases). Germline assignment: CDR1 MNHNS and CDR2 SASEGT. The CDR3 totals 14 residues. Trimming removed 4 bases from V and 6 bases from J, with 16 bases in between. CDR3 sequence reads: CASSGRTSGGEQYF. The CDR3, as DNA: TGTGCCAGCAGTGGTAGGACTTCCGGAGGCGAGCAGTACTTC.

This clone has just one count. J is TRBJ1-5 and V is TRBV15; possibly TRBD1 for D (5 bases). This CDR3 region has 16 residues. Germline lookup yields CDR1 LNHNV and CDR2 YYDKDF (reference sequence). Deletions cut 2 bases from V and 5 bases from J, with 16 bases between. The CDR3 loop is CATSRLGRPGDQPQHF. The CDR3 DNA follows: TGTGCCACCAGCAGACTGGGACGGCCGGGGGATCAGCCCCAGCATTTT.

The chain has TRBV7-9 and TRBJ2-5; 10 bases agree with TRBD1. The CDR3 runs 16 residues. Germline CDR1 reads SEHNR; CDR2 reads FQNEAQ (reference sequence). V lost 4 bases and J lost 2; bases outside the gene matches: 7. CDR3 residues: CASSSRGTGEQETQYF. The CDR3 region has the DNA TGTGCCAGCAGCTCCAGGGGGACAGGGGAACAAGAGACCCAGTACTTC.

The CDR3 loop reads CASSERLEPYEQYF. CDR3 sequence (DNA): TGTGCCAGCAGTGAACGTCTAGAGCCGTACGAGCAGTACTTC. The chain uses TRBV25-1 and TRBJ2-5; D is uncertain. The J call is doubtful: the DNA matches TRBJ2-7 better. Germline V CDR1 and CDR2: MGHDK, SYGVNS. This CDR3 spans 14 amino acids.

V and J are TRBV11-3 and TRBJ2-2, with D maybe TRBD2 (6 bases). Germline V gene lookup returns CDR1 SGHNT and CDR2 YENEEA. V was shortened by 5 bases and J by 0 bases, with 16 bases between the two germline ends. The CDR3 sequence is 17 residues long. As DNA, the CDR3 is TGTGCCAGCAGCCTTATGGGTGGGACTTCGAACACCGGGGAGCTGTTTTTT. Its translation is CASSLMGGTSNTGELFF. Variable domain in full (rest from reference TRBV11-3 and TRBJ2-2): EAGVVQSPRYKIIEKKQPVAFWCNPISGHNTLYWYLQNLGQGPELLIRYENEEAVDDSQLPKDRFSAERLKGVDSTLKIQPAELGDSAVYLCASSLMGGTSNTGELFFGEGSRLTVL.

This chain joins TRBV27 and TRBJ1-2, with 10 bases fitting TRBD1. The length of the CDR3 is 16 residues. V dropped 6 bases and J dropped 4; count of bases not matched to a gene: 11. Germline V lookup: CDR1 MNHEY, CDR2 SMNVEV (reference sequence). The CDR3, as DNA: TGTGCCAGCAGCCTACTCGGGACAGGGGACGGCTATGGCTACACCTTC. It encodes CASSLLGTGDGYGYTF.

This rearrangement joins TRBV5-1 to TRBJ2-5; 11 bases align to TRBD2. This CDR3 has 16 residues. V was clipped by 3 bases and J by 5 bases; unmatched bases: 9. CDR1 and CDR2 from the germline V gene are SGHRS and YFSETQ. CDR3 DNA: TGCGCCAGCAGCTCCACACTAGCGGGAGTTAGGGAGACCCAGTACTTC. Translation: CASSSTLAGVRETQYF.

This chain joins TRBV19 and TRBJ2-3, with D perhaps matching TRBD2 (5 bases). Germline loops: CDR1 LNHDA, CDR2 SQIVND (reference sequence). Trimming removed 9 bases from V and 1 base from J, with 20 bases in between. There are 16 residues in the CDR3. DNA for the CDR3: TGTGCCAGCTCCCCCCACGCGGAGGCGGGCACAGATACGCAGTATTTT. Amino acid sequence: CASSPHAEAGTDTQYF.

The chain has TRBV6-1 and TRBJ1-4; the D is unclear. Trimming shortened V by 4 bases and J by 0 bases, and 9 bases separated the two germline ends. This CDR3 has 15 amino acids. Germline V gene lookup returns CDR1 MNHNS and CDR2 SASEGT. As DNA, the CDR3 is TGTGCCAGCAGTGGAGAAGTATCAACTAATGAAAAACTGTTTTTT. Its translation: CASSGEVSTNEKLFF.

This clone occurred once. V gene TRBV7-9 combines with J gene TRBJ2-1, with D hard to call. With 6 bases removed from V and 9 bases from J, the gap between germline ends came to 12 bases. CDR3 length: 12 residues. The germline V gene encodes CDR1 SEHNR and CDR2 FQNEAQ (reference sequence). The CDR3 sequence: CASRGGSSEQFF. The CDR3 DNA reads TGTGCCAGCAGGGGCGGATCTTCTGAGCAGTTCTTC.

V gene TRBV11-2 combines with J gene TRBJ2-5; D not certain. The germline V and J ends were trimmed by 0 bases and 2 bases, with 7 bases remaining between them. Germline V lookup: CDR1 SGHAT, CDR2 FQNNGV. The CDR3 spans 14 residues. CDR3 amino acids: CASSLDPRQETQYF. CDR3 nucleotides: TGTGCCAGCAGCTTAGATCCCCGGCAAGAGACCCAGTACTTC. The variable domain in full, with the rest retrieved from reference TRBV11-2 and TRBJ2-5, is EAGVAQSPRYKIIEKRQSVAFWCNPISGHATLYWYQQILGQGPKLLIQFQNNGVVDDSQLPKDRFSAERLKGVDSTLKIQPAKLEDSAVYLCASSLDPRQETQYFGPGTRLLVL.

The chain joins TRBV15 to TRBJ2-7; 9 positions match TRBD1. CDR1 and CDR2 from the germline V gene are LNHNV and YYDKDF (reference sequence). There are 14 residues in the CDR3. The V and J ends lost 5 bases and 6 bases, in that order; junction bases with no gene match: 8. CDR3 sequence reads: CATSDYRGPIEQYF. In DNA form, the CDR3 reads TGTGCCACCAGCGATTACAGGGGGCCTATCGAGCAGTACTTC.

This clone was detected only once. The rearrangement uses TRBV7-9 and TRBJ1-3, with D possibly being TRBD1 (5 bases). CDR1 is SEHNR and CDR2 is FQNEAQ in the germline V gene (reference sequence). Trimming removed 11 bases from V and 0 bases from J, with 11 bases in between. CDR3 length: 13 residues. CDR3 protein: CASREYSGNTIYF. In nucleotides, the CDR3 is TGTGCCTCCAGGGAATACTCTGGAAACACCATATATTTT. The variable domain in full, completed from reference TRBV7-9 and TRBJ1-3, reads DTGVSQNPRHKITKRGQNVTFRCDPISEHNRLYWYRQTLGQGPEFLTYFQNEAQLEKSRLLSDRFSAERPKGSFSTLEIQRTEQGDSAMYLCASREYSGNTIYFGEGSWLTVV.

This clone was picked up one time. The chain uses TRBV9 and TRBJ2-7; 11 bases match TRBD2. Looked up from germline, CDR1 is SGDLS and CDR2 is YYNGEE. The J segment lost 2 bases and the V segment lost 3 bases, leaving 4 bases of the junction unmatched. The CDR3 consists of 15 residues. CDR3 sequence reads: CASSAGLAVTYEQYF. CDR3 nucleotide sequence: TGTGCCAGCAGCGCGGGACTAGCGGTAACCTACGAGCAGTACTTC.

This clone appeared once. The CDR3 spells CASSESRWFAQYF. The CDR3 DNA reads as TGTGCCAGCAGCGAGTCGCGGTGGTTTGCACAGTACTTC. V is TRBV2 and J is TRBJ2-7; D is ambiguous. CDR3 length: 13 amino acids. Trimming took off 6 bases at V and 10 bases at J, with 19 bases between the two ends. Germline lookup yields CDR1 SNHLY and CDR2 FYNNEI.